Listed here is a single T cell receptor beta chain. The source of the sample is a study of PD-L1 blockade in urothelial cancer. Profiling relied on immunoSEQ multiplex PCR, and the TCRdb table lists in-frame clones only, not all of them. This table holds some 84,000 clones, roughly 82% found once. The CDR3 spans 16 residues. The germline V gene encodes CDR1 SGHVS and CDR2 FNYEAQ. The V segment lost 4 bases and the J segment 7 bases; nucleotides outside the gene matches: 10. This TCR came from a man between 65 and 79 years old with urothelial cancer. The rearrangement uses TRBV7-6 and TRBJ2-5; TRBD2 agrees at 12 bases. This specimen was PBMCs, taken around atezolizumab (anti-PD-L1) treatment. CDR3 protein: CASSSPSGGAAGTQYF. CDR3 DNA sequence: TGTGCCAGCAGCTCCCCTAGCGGGGGGGCCGCAGGGACCCAGTACTTC.